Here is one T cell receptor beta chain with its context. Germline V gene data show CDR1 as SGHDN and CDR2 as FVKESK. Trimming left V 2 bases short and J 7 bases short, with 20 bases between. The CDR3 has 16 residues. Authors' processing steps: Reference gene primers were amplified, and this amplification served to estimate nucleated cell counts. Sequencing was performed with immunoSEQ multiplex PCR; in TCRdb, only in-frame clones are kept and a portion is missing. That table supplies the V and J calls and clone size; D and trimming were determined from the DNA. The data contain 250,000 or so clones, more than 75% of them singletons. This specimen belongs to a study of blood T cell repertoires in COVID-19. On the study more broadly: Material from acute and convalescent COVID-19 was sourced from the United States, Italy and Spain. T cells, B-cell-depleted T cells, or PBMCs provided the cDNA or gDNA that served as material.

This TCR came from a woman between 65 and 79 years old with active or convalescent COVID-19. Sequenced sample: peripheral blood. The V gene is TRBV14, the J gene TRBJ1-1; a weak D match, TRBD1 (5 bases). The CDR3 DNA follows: TGTGCCAGCAGCCAAAGACCCCTCCGGCAGGGCAGTGAAGCTTTCTTT. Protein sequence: CASSQRPLRQGSEAFF.